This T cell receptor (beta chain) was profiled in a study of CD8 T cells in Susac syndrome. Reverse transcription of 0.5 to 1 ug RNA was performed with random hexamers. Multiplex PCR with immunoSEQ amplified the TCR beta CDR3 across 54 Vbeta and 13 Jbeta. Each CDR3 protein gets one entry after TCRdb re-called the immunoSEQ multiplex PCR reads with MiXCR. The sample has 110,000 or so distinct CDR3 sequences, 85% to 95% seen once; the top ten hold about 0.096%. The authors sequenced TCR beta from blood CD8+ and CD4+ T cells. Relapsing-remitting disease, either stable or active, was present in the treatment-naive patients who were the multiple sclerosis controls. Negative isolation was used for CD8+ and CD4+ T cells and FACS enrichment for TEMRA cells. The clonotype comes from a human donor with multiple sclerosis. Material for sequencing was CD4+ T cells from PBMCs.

The chain's CDR3 is CASTRAGGNEQYF. CDR3 coding DNA: TGTGCCAGCACAAGGGCAGGGGGCAACGAGCAGTACTTC. The chain carries TRBV6-5 and TRBJ2-7, with TRBD1 matching 8 bases. The CDR3 is 13 amino acids. V was pared by 7 bases and J by 5 bases, with 7 bases of the junction left unmatched. Germline V CDR1 and CDR2: MNHEY, SVGAGI.